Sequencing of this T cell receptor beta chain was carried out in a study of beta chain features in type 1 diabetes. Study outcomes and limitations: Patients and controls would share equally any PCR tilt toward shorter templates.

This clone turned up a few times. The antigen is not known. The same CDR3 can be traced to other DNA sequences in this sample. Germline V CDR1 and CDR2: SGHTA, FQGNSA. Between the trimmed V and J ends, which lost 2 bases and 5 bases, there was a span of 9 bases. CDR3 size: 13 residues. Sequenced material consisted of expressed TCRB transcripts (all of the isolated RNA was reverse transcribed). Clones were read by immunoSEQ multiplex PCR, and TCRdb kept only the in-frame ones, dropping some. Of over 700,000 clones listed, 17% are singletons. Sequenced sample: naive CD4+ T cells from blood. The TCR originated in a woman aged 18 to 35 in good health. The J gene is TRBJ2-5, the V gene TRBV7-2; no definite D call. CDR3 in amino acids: CASSLWAQETQYF. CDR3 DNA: TGTGCCAGCAGCTTATGGGCCCAGGAGACCCAGTACTTC.